The entry below describes one T cell receptor (beta chain). Antigen specificity is unknown. The data originate from a study of T cells expressing NK-cell markers. Looking at the study overall: Each TCR beta repertoire originated in sorted T cells that were CD3+CD56+NKG2C+, CD3+CD56+NKG2C- or CD3+CD56-NKG2C+. General study points: Researchers report these clonotypes also headed the CD3+CD56-NKG2C+ fraction in a handful of donors.

TCRdb reprocessed the 5' RACE reads; each CDR3 protein has one entry and no DNA is given. The table lists approximately 440,000 distinct CDR3 sequences. From germline, CDR1 is LNHNV and CDR2 YYDKDF (reference sequence). This CDR3 comprises 17 residues. The sequence was collected from a woman aged 45-65 years in good health. V gene TRBV15 combines with J gene TRBJ2-1; TCRdb's D gene call, TRBD2, goes unchecked for lack of DNA. Sequenced sample: blood T cells: a sorted CD56 or NKG2C T cell subset, CD4+ or CD8+ T cells, or bulk PBMC T cells (not recorded which). Here the CDR3 reads CATSRDRLLAGGAEQFF.